This paragraph reports one TCR beta chain. Antigen: not known. Primers for the PCR totalled 60 Vbeta and 13 Jbeta. Sequencing used immunoSEQ multiplex PCR; TCRdb keeps in-frame clones, though not all of them. There are about 70,000 clones in the sample, with roughly 2.4% held by the top ten. This specimen belongs to a study of cytomegalovirus exposure and HLA in healthy donors. At the level of the study: Some 77 million unique TCRs from HLA-typed donors were held in an early release of data. Overall study results and limits: Later genetic work tied a missense DCLRE1C variant to beta-chain V and J trimming. A prior analysis recorded that most TCR beta V segments were productive about 87% or about 30% of the time. Beyond CMV serostatus, there was no information to go on about immune exposure.

Per the germline V gene, CDR1 is SGHRS and CDR2 is YFSETQ. The length of the CDR3 is 16 residues. The V gene end was trimmed by 4 bases and the J gene end by 2 bases; junction bases not matched to a gene: 8. The specimen was PBMCs. The source is a female donor in good health and CMV-seropositive. The V gene is TRBV5-1, the J gene TRBJ2-7; TRBD1 matches at 11 bases. The CDR3 nucleotides read TGCGCCAGCAGCAGTATATCGGGACAGGGGGCCTACGAGCAGTACTTC. Amino acid sequence: CASSSISGQGAYEQYF. Filled out from reference TRBV5-1 and TRBJ2-7, the complete variable domain reads KAGVTQTPRYLIKTRGQQVTLSCSPISGHRSVSWYQQTPGQGLQFLFEYFSETQRNKGNFPGRFSGRQFSNSRSEMNVSTLELGDSALYLCASSSISGQGAYEQYFGPGTRLTVT.